What follows is one TCR beta chain and its context. V was shortened by 3 bases and J by 7 bases, with 11 bases between the two germline ends. This CDR3 is 13 amino acids long. Germline loops: CDR1 MDHEN, CDR2 SYDVKM. This sample was taken from a study of blood T cell repertoires in COVID-19. Background on the study: The cDNA or gDNA used as material had been derived from T cells, B-cell-depleted T cells, or PBMCs.

The data were produced by immunoSEQ multiplex PCR, yet TCRdb's version contains in-frame clones alone and is incomplete. The sample has over 120,000 clones; 85% to 90% are singletons. The clonotype was recovered from a man aged 55 to 70 with active or convalescent COVID-19. Sequencing was performed on peripheral blood. This rearrangement joins TRBV28 to TRBJ2-3; TRBD1 might be the D (5 bases). The CDR3 spells CASSLTASYTQYF. CDR3 nucleotide sequence: TGTGCCAGCAGTTTGACAGCGAGCTATACGCAGTATTTT.